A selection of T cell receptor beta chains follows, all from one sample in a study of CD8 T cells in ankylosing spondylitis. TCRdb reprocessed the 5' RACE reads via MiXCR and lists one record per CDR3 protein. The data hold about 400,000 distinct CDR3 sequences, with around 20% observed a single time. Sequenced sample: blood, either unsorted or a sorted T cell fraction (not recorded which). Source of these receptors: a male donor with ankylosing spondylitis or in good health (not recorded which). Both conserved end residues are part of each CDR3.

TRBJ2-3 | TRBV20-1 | CSARVPLYGGVGSGDTQYF
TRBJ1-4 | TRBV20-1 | CSARGLGVATNEKLFF
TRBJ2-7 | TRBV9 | CASSPGGGWTVSYEQYF
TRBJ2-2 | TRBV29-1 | CSVEGVRGDSTGELFF
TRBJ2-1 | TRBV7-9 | CASSPPAGQAYNEQFF
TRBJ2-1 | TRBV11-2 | CASKLDGHYNEQFF
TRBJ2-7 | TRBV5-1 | CASSLIQLSYEQYF
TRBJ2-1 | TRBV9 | CASSVARGIVDNEQFF
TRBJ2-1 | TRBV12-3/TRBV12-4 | CASSPSPYNEQFF
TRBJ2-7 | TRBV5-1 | CASSLVYTGRSYEQYF
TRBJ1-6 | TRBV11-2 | CASSSNRADGSPLHF
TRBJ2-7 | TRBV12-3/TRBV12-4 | CASSFRGQGAEQYF
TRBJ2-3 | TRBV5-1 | CASSPEGQGSADTQYF
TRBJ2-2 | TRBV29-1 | CSVTRLAGGFGELFF
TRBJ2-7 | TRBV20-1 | CSAGEGEPYEQYF
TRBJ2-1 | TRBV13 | CASSLGKLDRYNEQFF
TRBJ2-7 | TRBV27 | CASSGQGAYLGEQYF
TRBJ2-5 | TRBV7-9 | CASSFSGQGWMMETQYF
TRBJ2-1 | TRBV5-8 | CASSLLAGSENEQFF
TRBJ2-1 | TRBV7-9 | CASSLLADPYNEQFF
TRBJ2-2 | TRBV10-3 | CAIKEGNTGELFF
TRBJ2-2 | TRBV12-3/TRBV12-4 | CASSYRGGELFF
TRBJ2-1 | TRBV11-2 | CASSPLTSGGPTYNEQFF
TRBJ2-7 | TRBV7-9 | CASSPWAGVGSYEQYF
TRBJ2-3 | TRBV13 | CASSLRASGARDTQYF
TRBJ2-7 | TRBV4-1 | CASSGTGLEQYF
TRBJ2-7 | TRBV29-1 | CSAATGEGYEQYF
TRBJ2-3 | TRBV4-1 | CASSHTTSGSSTDTQYF
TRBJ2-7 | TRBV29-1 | CSVEDLSYEQYF
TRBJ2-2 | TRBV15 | CATSSWLNGELFF
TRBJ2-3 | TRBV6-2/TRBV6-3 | CASSYAPRVAGGLRGTDTQYF
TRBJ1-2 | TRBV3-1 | CASTPTGSLYGYTF
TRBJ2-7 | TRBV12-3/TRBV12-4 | CASSLSGSWEQYF
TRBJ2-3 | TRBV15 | CDTGLVPSDTQYF
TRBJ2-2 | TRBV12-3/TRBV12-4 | CASSFRDRNTGELFF
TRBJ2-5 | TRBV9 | CASSVARTSGGLQETQYF
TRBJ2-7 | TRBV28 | CASRPRTDSYEQYF
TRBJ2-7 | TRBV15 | CATNRGGAYEQYF
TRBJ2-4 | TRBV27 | CASSFGDTKNIQYF
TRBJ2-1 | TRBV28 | CASSPFLRDRDNEQFF